The 18 T cell receptor beta chains given below trace back to one sample, sequenced in a study of memory CD8 T cells in hepatitis C reinfection. Time point meaning: pre-reinfection, 55 to 20 weeks before reinfection detection. Sorted cells were sequenced directly ex vivo without any in vitro expansion. Only in-frame clones appear in the TCRdb table, and some are missing; sequencing was by immunoSEQ multiplex PCR. The sample consists of tens of thousands of clones, 85% to 90% of them appearing once. Source material: naive CD8+ T cells sorted from blood. Receptors were obtained from a man younger than 35 with hepatitis C virus infection.

This chain links TRBV5-8 with TRBJ1-1, with 8 bases identical to TRBD1. V dropped 0 bases and J dropped 0; count of bases not matched to a gene: 1. This CDR3 region has 15 residues. Germline V lookup: CDR1 SGHTS, CDR2 YDEGEE. In DNA, the CDR3 is TGTGCCAGCAGCTTGGGGACAGGGATGAACACTGAAGCTTTCTTT. It translates to CASSLGTGMNTEAFF.

The DNA of the CDR3 is TGCGCCAGCAGCCAATCAAGCCCGACAGGGGCAGGTTCACCCCTCCACTTT. It translates to CASSQSSPTGAGSPLHF. The gene calls are TRBV4-1 and TRBJ1-6, with TRBD1 matching 8 bases. CDR3 length equals 17 residues. Germline CDR1 is MGHRA and CDR2 is YSYEKL. Losses at the gene ends were 2 bases for V and 9 bases for J; bases not matched to a gene: 12.

The chain couples TRBV28 to TRBJ2-1, with TRBD2 matching over 7 bases. Germline lookup yields CDR1 MDHEN and CDR2 SYDVKM. J gave up 3 bases and V 7 bases, and 6 bases lay outside the gene matches. The CDR3 extends over 14 amino acids. CDR3 nucleotide sequence: TGTGCCAGCACCAATCGCGGGAGCTACAATGAGCAGTTCTTC. It translates to CASTNRGSYNEQFF.

The chain joins TRBV6-1 to TRBJ1-2; 8 positions match TRBD1. V lost 1 base and J lost 7; bases outside the gene matches: 5. Germline CDR1 reads MNHNS; CDR2 reads SASEGT. The CDR3 loop spans 14 amino acids. CDR3 bases: TGTGCCAGCAGTGAAGGGACAGGGTATGCTGGCTACACCTTC. Its translation is CASSEGTGYAGYTF.

The genes are TRBV6-5 and TRBJ2-1, with a tentative D call TRBD2 (5 bases). The CDR3 covers 13 residues. Germline CDR1 and CDR2: MNHEY and SVGAGI. The V end lost 6 bases, the J end lost 8 bases, and 14 bases lay between the germline ends. CDR3 sequence (DNA): TGTGCCAGCAGCTATGCTTCCGGGGATGAGCAGTTCTTC. Its protein product is CASSYASGDEQFF.

The V call is TRBV6-5, the J call TRBJ1-5; 8 bases align to TRBD1. Trimming at V came to 6 bases and at J to 7 bases, leaving 5 bases not matched to a gene. Germline V gene sequence: CDR1 MNHEY, CDR2 SVGAGI. CDR3 length equals 13 residues. DNA of the CDR3: TGTGCCAGCAGCCAGACAGGGGACCAGCCCCAGCATTTT. The encoded protein is CASSQTGDQPQHF.

The chain joins TRBV13 to TRBJ2-2; no definite D call. V was trimmed by 6 bases and J by 0 bases, leaving 14 bases between them. This CDR3 is 16 amino acids long. CDR1 is PRHDT and CDR2 is FYEKMQ in the germline V gene (reference sequence). This CDR3 reads CASSSLMEPNTGELFF. The CDR3 region has the DNA TGTGCCAGCAGTTCCCTTATGGAGCCGAACACCGGGGAGCTGTTTTTT.

The V call is TRBV7-9, the J call TRBJ2-7; 7 positions match TRBD2. Looked up from germline, CDR1 is SEHNR and CDR2 is FQNEAQ (reference sequence). The ends lost 0 bases at V and 5 bases at J; junction bases unmatched: 10. The CDR3 is made up of 16 amino acids. CDR3 in amino acids: CASSLARASGPNEQYF. DNA for the CDR3: TGTGCCAGCAGCTTAGCGCGGGCTAGCGGACCCAACGAGCAGTACTTC.

The chain joins TRBV27 to TRBJ2-5; 11 nucleotides agree with TRBD2. With V trimmed by 3 bases and J by 4 bases, 1 base remained unmatched. This CDR3 spans 14 amino acids. Looked up from germline, CDR1 is MNHEY and CDR2 is SMNVEV (reference sequence). The chain's CDR3 is CASSLLAGGETQYF. The DNA for the CDR3 is TGTGCCAGCAGTTTGCTAGCGGGGGGAGAGACCCAGTACTTC.

This clone occurred a few times. V and J are TRBV21-1 and TRBJ2-7; the D call TRBD1 from the table was never checked on the DNA. TRBV21-1 is a listed pseudogene. The CDR3 is made up of 14 amino acids. CDR3 in DNA: TGTGCCAGCAGCAAGCCGGGGACAGGGGGCGAGCAGTACGTC. This translates into CASSKPGTGGEQYV.

The DNA for the CDR3 is TGTGCCACCGCGGGACTAGCCGGCACAGATACGCAGTATTTT. This sequence encodes CATAGLAGTDTQYF. The chain employs TRBV2 and TRBJ2-3, with TRBD2 matching 9 bases. CDR1 and CDR2 (germline): SNHLY, FYNNEI. V shed 10 bases and J 1 base; nucleotides not matched to a gene: 6. The CDR3 consists of 14 residues.

CDR3 sequence: CASSGGDNYEQYF. The CDR3 DNA sequence: TGTGCCAGTAGCGGGGGGGATAACTACGAGCAGTACTTC. The genes are TRBV19 and TRBJ2-7, with 8 positions matching TRBD2. The CDR3 runs to 13 residues. Trimming removed 6 bases from V and 3 bases from J; junction bases left unmatched: 4. CDR1 is LNHDA and CDR2 is SQIVND in the germline V gene (reference sequence).

This chain joins TRBV9 and TRBJ2-5; weak D call: TRBD1 (5 bases). The germline V gene encodes CDR1 SGDLS and CDR2 YYNGEE. Trimming left V 0 bases short and J 3 bases short, with 15 bases between. CDR3 length: 16 amino acids. The CDR3: CASSVGVVGAEETQYF. The CDR3 nucleotides read TGTGCCAGCAGCGTAGGGGTTGTAGGGGCTGAAGAGACCCAGTACTTC.

The rearrangement joins TRBV11-3 to TRBJ2-1, with D possibly matching TRBD1 (5 bases). CDR3 length: 14 residues. Per the germline V gene, CDR1 is SGHNT and CDR2 is YENEEA. The V and J ends lost 1 base and 8 bases respectively, with 12 bases between them. The CDR3 here is CASSLGRAVDEQFF. The CDR3 nucleotides read TGTGCCAGCAGCTTAGGCAGGGCGGTCGATGAGCAGTTCTTC.

The chain employs TRBV7-2 and TRBJ2-3, with TRBD2 matching over 8 bases. With V trimmed by 4 bases and J by 4 bases, 13 bases remained unmatched. The CDR3 extends over 17 amino acids. In germline, CDR1 is SGHTA, CDR2 FQGNSA. CDR3 sequence reads: CASSSWNRAGDADTQYF. The CDR3 region has the DNA TGTGCCAGCAGCTCGTGGAATCGAGCGGGGGACGCAGATACGCAGTATTTT.

The chain links TRBV28 to TRBJ1-3; TRBD1 matches 10 bases. Unmatched junction bases numbered 11, after V lost 8 bases and J lost 7 bases. Germline V gives CDR1 MDHEN, CDR2 SYDVKM. The CDR3 has 15 residues. This CDR3 reads CASASGTGVANTIYF. The CDR3 nucleotides are TGTGCCAGCGCATCCGGGACAGGGGTGGCTAACACCATATATTTT.

This clone appeared once. The rearrangement uses TRBV13 and TRBJ2-3; 11 nucleotides line up with TRBD2. J was trimmed by 0 bases and V by 1 base; bases with no gene match: 3. CDR3 length: 17 amino acids. Per the germline V gene, CDR1 is PRHDT and CDR2 is FYEKMQ (reference sequence). The CDR3 reads CASSLEGLAGSTDTQYF. The CDR3 nucleotides read TGTGCCAGCAGCTTAGAAGGACTAGCGGGTAGCACAGATACGCAGTATTTT.

This clone was seen more than once but under ten times. The germline gene is not matched at one end of the junction; a read error may be the cause. V gene TRBV27 combines with J gene TRBJ1-1, with 8 positions matching TRBD1. CDR3 length: 11 amino acids. Germline V gives CDR1 MNHEY, CDR2 SMNVEV (reference sequence). For the CDR3, the DNA is TGTGCCAGCAGTACAGGGGGGGATCCTATCTTT. Translating gives CASSTGGDPIF.